This T cell receptor beta chain originates from a study of blood T cells in healthy people across ages. Study observations and caveats: The percentage of naive T cells correlated strongly with TCR beta diversity.

About this clonotype: What it recognizes is unknown.

A J-beta primer mix and a sample-barcoded 5' primer were used in a second PCR of roughly 7 to 12 cycles. TCRdb used MiXCR to reprocess the 5' RACE reads, holding one entry per CDR3 protein. This repertoire shows approximately 960,000 distinct CDR3 sequences, under 35% found once; its top ten account for about 9.4%. The V end lost 4 bases, the J end lost 3 bases, and 12 bases lay between the germline ends. CDR3 length: 14 residues. Per germline, CDR1 MDHEN and CDR2 SYDVKM. The data also belong to a second study, concerning T cells of mothers and their children. That work states: Second-PCR primer M1S introduced sample barcodes and 2-4 random nucleotides.

The sequencing input was blood. This chain links TRBV28 with TRBJ1-2, with D perhaps matching TRBD1 (5 bases). This sequence was found in a woman aged 40-49 years in good health. The CDR3 is CASSSPAGDYGYTF. The CDR3 region has the DNA TGTGCCAGCAGTTCCCCGGCGGGGGACTATGGCTACACCTTC.